The clone carrying this T cell receptor beta chain was seen just once. Antigen specificity is unknown. Assay: immunoSEQ multiplex PCR; the TCRdb copy retains only in-frame clones and omits some. Of around 70,000 clones listed, 90% are singletons. This record belongs to a study of PD-L1 blockade in urothelial cancer. About the study: Enrolled patients had been treated previously with 0 to 3 chemotherapy regimens. Blood was tested 3 weeks (second dose) and 6 weeks into treatment.

Study-wide results and caveats: In blood at 3 weeks, tumor-associated clones expanded more among patients with durable benefit.

Specified time point: pretreatment peripheral blood. The diagnosis in patients was locally advanced or metastatic urothelial carcinoma. Germline-derived CDR1 and CDR2 are MDHEN and SYDVKM. The CDR3 loop spans 15 amino acids. The V gene end was trimmed by 4 bases and the J gene end by 6 bases; junction bases not matched to a gene: 9. The chain combines TRBV28 with TRBJ1-5; 7 nucleotides agree with TRBD1. The source of this sequence is a man aged 65 to 79 with urothelial cancer. The specimen comprised PBMCs, sampled around atezolizumab (anti-PD-L1) treatment. The CDR3, as DNA: TGTGCCAGCAGTTGGGGTGACAGGGTTACTCAGCCCCAGCATTTT. Translating gives CASSWGDRVTQPQHF.